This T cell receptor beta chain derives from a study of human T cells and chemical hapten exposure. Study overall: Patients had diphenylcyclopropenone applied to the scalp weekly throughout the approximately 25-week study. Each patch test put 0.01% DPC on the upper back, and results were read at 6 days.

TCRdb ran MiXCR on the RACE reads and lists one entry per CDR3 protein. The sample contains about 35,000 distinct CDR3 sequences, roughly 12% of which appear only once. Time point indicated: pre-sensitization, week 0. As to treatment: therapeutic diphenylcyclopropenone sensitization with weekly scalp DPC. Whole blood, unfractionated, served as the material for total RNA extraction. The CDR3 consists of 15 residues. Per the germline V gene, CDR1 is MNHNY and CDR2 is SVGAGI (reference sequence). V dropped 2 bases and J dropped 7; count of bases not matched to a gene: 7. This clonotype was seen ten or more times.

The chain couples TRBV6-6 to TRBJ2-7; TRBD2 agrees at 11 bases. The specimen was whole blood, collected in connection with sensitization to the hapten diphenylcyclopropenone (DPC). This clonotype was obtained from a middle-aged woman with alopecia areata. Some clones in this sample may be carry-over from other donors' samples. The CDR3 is CASSYLPTSGGEQYF. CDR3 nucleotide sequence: TGTGCCAGCAGTTACCTCCCCACTAGCGGGGGAGAGCAGTACTTC.